The T cell receptor beta chain described here comes from a study of T-cell memory formation after mild COVID-19 (dated by TCRdb to the early 2020s). Looking at the study overall: TCR sequence clusters from the two donors were found to be largely donor specific. Longitudinal TCRalpha and TCRbeta repertoire sequencing tracked T-cell clones expanding and contracting after mild COVID-19 in a couple of donors. Two young, previously healthy adult volunteers made up the cohort, one male and one female. The full study reports these points: Balanced CD4/CD8 phenotypes were observed for clones contracting from day 15 to 85, whereas a bias towards CD4+ was observed for a second wave of clones expanding from day 15 to 37. The detection of some responding clones in pre-infection memory suggests that pre-existing cross-reactive memory T cells joined the SARS-CoV-2 response. The second-wave clones that peaked on day 37 were not confirmed to be SARS-CoV-2 specific. Contracting CD4+ clones turned up mainly in the CM and EM memory subsets, whereas EMRA was where CD8+ clones were enriched. Only two mild cases were covered in the study, and larger cohorts including severe cases with pre-infection samples were considered necessary.

V is cut by 4 bases and J by 5 bases, and the space between the germline ends is 13 bases. The germline V gene encodes CDR1 KGHDR and CDR2 SFDVKD. Taken from cysteine to phenylalanine, the CDR3 has 14 residues. Of all the DNA, just the CDR3 is kept, 42 bases in frame from base 1. Sequencing was performed on an Illumina NovaSeq 6000. Using 5'RACE with constant-segment primers, TCRalpha and TCRbeta cDNA libraries were constructed, with sample barcodes and unique molecular identifiers added in the process. Trizol reagent was used to extract RNA from every sample. Libraries were amplified in two PCR steps, with a second sample barcode and Illumina TruSeq adapters added in the second step. Sequencing of libraries was performed on an Illumina NovaSeq with 2 x 150 bp paired-end reads. From the authors' description of their analysis: Reads were demultiplexed and collapsed into UMI-guided consensus sequences with migec v1.2.7. Using mixcr v2.1.11, UMI consensuses were aligned to TRA and TRB V and J templates and then assembled into clonotypes. Clonotypes were classified as expanded or contracted when called significant by both edgeR and NoisET, with noise models trained on biological replicates. For edgeR calls, the thresholds were a false discovery rate-adjusted p below 0.01 and a log2 fold-change of 1. As an exploratory analysis of dynamics, PCA with hierarchical clustering was applied to max-normalized trajectories of the 1000 most abundant clonotypes. The CD4 or CD8 phenotype of responding clones was assigned using the separately sequenced CD4+ and CD8+ repertoires. The raw public reads went through TCRdb reprocessing: fastp at Q25, MiXCR clone calling, in-frame beta chains kept. Every distinct CDR3 protein forms one entry, paired with its most common genes and DNA. TCRdb, not the authors, supplied the V and J calls. The sample has around 390,000 distinct CDR3 sequences on record, about 17% of them singletons. The leading ten clones occupy 20% to 25% of the sample.

PBMCs were isolated by Ficoll-Paque density gradient centrifugation. A note on this clonotype: Its antigen remains undetermined. No quality values exist for individual bases; no much larger clone is one base distant.

The sequence was obtained from a man aged 18 to 30 who had mild COVID-19 (a few samples of this study predate the infection). The sample titles of this study are shuffled in the database, so cell type and time point are left out; the donor was told from shared clones. The material sequenced was PBMCs or a T cell subset sorted from them (not recorded which). This receptor chain uses TRBV24-1 and TRBJ1-1; TRBD1 could be the D gene, as 5 bases match. CDR3 region: CATSERGSSTEAFF. The DNA sequence reads TGTGCCACCAGTGAAAGGGGCTCATCTACTGAAGCTTTCTTT.